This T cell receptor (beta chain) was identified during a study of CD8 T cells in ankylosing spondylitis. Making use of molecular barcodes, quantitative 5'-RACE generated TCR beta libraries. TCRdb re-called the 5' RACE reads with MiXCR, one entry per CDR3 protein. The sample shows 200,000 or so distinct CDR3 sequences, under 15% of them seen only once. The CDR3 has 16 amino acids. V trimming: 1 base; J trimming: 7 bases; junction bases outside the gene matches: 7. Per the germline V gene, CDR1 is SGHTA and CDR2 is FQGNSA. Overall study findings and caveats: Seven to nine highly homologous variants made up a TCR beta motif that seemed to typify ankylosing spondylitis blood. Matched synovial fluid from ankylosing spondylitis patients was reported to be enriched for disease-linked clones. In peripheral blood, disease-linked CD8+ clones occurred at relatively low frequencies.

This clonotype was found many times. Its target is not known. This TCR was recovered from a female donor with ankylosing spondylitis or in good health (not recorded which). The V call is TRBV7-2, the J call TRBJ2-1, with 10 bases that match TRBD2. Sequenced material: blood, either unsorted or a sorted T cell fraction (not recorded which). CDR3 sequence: CASSLVASGSGNEQFF. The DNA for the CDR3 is TGTGCCAGCAGCTTAGTAGCTAGCGGGAGTGGAAATGAGCAGTTCTTC.